The rows below give T cell receptor beta chains drawn from one sample of a study of CD8 T cells in Susac syndrome. TCRdb passed the immunoSEQ multiplex PCR reads through MiXCR, listing each CDR3 protein once. Of 160,000 or so distinct CDR3 sequences in the sample, 85% to 95% were seen once. Material for sequencing was CD4+ T cells from PBMCs. The receptors stem from a human donor with Susac syndrome. The CDR3 runs from the conserved cysteine through the conserved F or W. D genes are given only for firm matches. Size is omitted from some rows. Given values are once, few, many or a class for expanded clones.

j_call	v_call	clone_size	d_call	cdr3_aa	cdr3_nt
TRBJ2-5	TRBV19	once	TRBD1	CASSNGQERETQYF	TGTGCCAGTAGTAACGGACAGGAACGGGAGACCCAGTACTTC
TRBJ1-4	TRBV20-1	once	-	CSARGALNEKLFF	TGCAGTGCTAGGGGCGCGCTCAATGAAAAACTGTTTTTT
TRBJ1-5	TRBV14	once	TRBD1	CASSQIRTGLQPQHF	TGTGCCAGCAGCCAAATCCGGACAGGGCTCCAGCCCCAGCATTTT
TRBJ2-7	TRBV15	-	-	CATSRDWREQYF	TGTGCCACCAGCAGAGATTGGAGGGAGCAGTACTTC
TRBJ1-6	TRBV12-3/TRBV12-4	-	-	CASSRVRNSPLHF	TGTGCCAGCAGTCGGGTTCGTAATTCACCCCTCCACTTT
TRBJ2-7	TRBV5-1	-	TRBD1	CASSRTGGESYEQYF	TGCGCCAGCAGCCGGACAGGGGGCGAATCCTACGAGCAGTACTTC
TRBJ2-6	TRBV20-1	-	-	CSAPVSGANVLTF	TGCAGTGCTCCCGTTTCTGGGGCCAACGTCCTGACTTTC
TRBJ1-4	TRBV20-1	-	TRBD1	CSAPGQGIEKLFF	TGCAGTGCCCCGGGACAGGGGATTGAAAAACTGTTTTTT
TRBJ1-1	TRBV20-1	-	-	CSALLGGVTEAFF	TGCAGTGCTCTTCTGGGGGGGGTCACTGAAGCTTTCTTT
TRBJ1-5	TRBV19	-	TRBD1	CASRLTGGRNQPQHF	TGTGCCAGTAGATTGACAGGGGGAAGGAATCAGCCCCAGCATTTT
TRBJ1-5	TRBV15	-	-	CATSKDSNQPQHF	TGTGCCACCAGCAAAGATAGCAATCAGCCCCAGCATTTT
TRBJ2-5	TRBV7-9	-	TRBD1	CASSPGTDQETQYF	TGTGCCAGCAGCCCTGGGACAGACCAAGAGACCCAGTACTTC
TRBJ2-5	TRBV20-1	once	TRBD2	CSAITSGGVETQYF	TGCAGTGCTATAACTAGCGGGGGGGTAGAGACCCAGTACTTC
TRBJ2-3	TRBV6-5	-	TRBD2	CASSYSFSGDADTQYF	TGTGCCAGCAGTTACTCGTTCAGCGGGGACGCAGATACGCAGTATTTT
TRBJ1-1	TRBV20-1	-	-	CSARDLSRGTEAFF	TGCAGTGCTAGAGATCTTAGCAGGGGCACTGAAGCTTTCTTT
TRBJ2-3	TRBV14	-	-	CASSSEGPGLPTDTQYF	TGTGCCAGCAGCTCGGAGGGACCAGGTCTACCCACAGATACGCAGTATTTT
TRBJ2-2	TRBV5-1	-	-	CASSRLGTGELFF	TGCGCCAGCAGCCGATTAGGGACCGGGGAGCTGTTTTTT
TRBJ2-7	TRBV20-1	-	-	CSARMGQYEQYF	TGCAGTGCTAGAATGGGGCAGTACGAGCAGTACTTC
TRBJ1-1	TRBV5-8	-	-	CASRFRVVGTEAFF	TGTGCCAGCAGATTCAGGGTCGTCGGGACTGAAGCTTTCTTT
TRBJ1-2	TRBV3-1	-	TRBD1	CASSLRTGHGYTF	TGTGCCAGCAGCCTCCGGACAGGTCATGGCTACACCTTC
TRBJ1-3	TRBV7-2	-	-	CASSSGPTLDTIYF	TGTGCCAGCAGCTCGGGACCGACTCTTGACACCATATATTTT
TRBJ2-7	TRBV7-2	-	TRBD1	CASSLVGQGYEQYF	TGTGCCAGCAGCTTAGTGGGACAGGGTTACGAGCAGTACTTC
TRBJ2-7	TRBV20-1	-	-	CSAKGAGPSEQYF	TGCAGTGCCAAAGGGGCGGGACCCTCCGAGCAGTACTTC
TRBJ2-7	TRBV9	-	-	CASSVGVVSSYEQYF	TGTGCCAGCAGCGTAGGGGTGGTTAGCTCCTACGAGCAGTACTTC
TRBJ2-7	TRBV2	-	TRBD2	CASSTLAGQSEQYF	TGTGCCAGCAGCACCCTAGCGGGGCAATCTGAGCAGTACTTC
TRBJ2-7	TRBV7-9	-	-	CASSPGQYEQYF	TGTGCCAGCAGCCCAGGACAGTACGAGCAGTACTTC
TRBJ2-3	TRBV7-2	-	-	CASSPANGDTQYF	TGTGCCAGCAGCCCCGCTAACGGAGATACGCAGTATTTT
TRBJ1-1	TRBV6-6	-	-	CASRPQLGGTEAFF	TGTGCCAGCAGACCCCAATTGGGGGGCACTGAAGCTTTCTTT
TRBJ1-2	TRBV29-1	-	-	CSAGAEGYTF	TGCAGCGCAGGGGCGGAGGGCTACACCTTC
TRBJ2-4	TRBV6-6	-	-	CASIPHPAKNIQYF	TGTGCCAGCATCCCCCACCCCGCCAAAAACATTCAGTACTTC
TRBJ1-5	TRBV14	-	TRBD1	CASSATGQDQPQHF	TGTGCCAGCAGCGCGACAGGGCAGGATCAGCCCCAGCATTTT
TRBJ2-7	TRBV4-1	few	-	CASSQDHEQYF	TGCGCCAGCAGCCAAGATCACGAGCAGTACTTC
TRBJ2-1	TRBV12-3/TRBV12-4	-	TRBD2	CASRNSGGANEQFF	TGTGCCAGCAGAAACTCCGGGGGGGCAAATGAGCAGTTCTTC
TRBJ1-1	TRBV5-1	-	-	CASSLDGGAGTEAFF	TGCGCCAGCAGCTTGGATGGAGGGGCCGGCACTGAAGCTTTCTTT
TRBJ1-6	TRBV2	-	-	CASKGPLGSPLHF	TGTGCCAGCAAGGGGCCTCTAGGTTCACCCCTCCACTTT
TRBJ1-4	TRBV7-8	few	-	CASSLVGATNEKLFF	TGTGCCAGCAGCTTAGTTGGGGCAACTAATGAAAAACTGTTTTTT
TRBJ1-6	TRBV9	-	-	CASSDLGRDSPLHF	TGTGCCAGCAGCGACTTAGGACGGGATTCACCCCTCCACTTT
TRBJ2-2	TRBV29-1	-	TRBD2	CSVSFVAGAAGELFF	TGCAGCGTTTCGTTCGTAGCGGGGGCTGCCGGGGAGCTGTTTTTT
TRBJ2-1	TRBV5-4	-	TRBD1	CASSPDRIYEQFF	TGTGCCAGCAGCCCGGACAGGATCTATGAGCAGTTCTTC
TRBJ1-2	TRBV23-1	-	-	CASSQSVTNYGYTF	TGCGCCAGCAGTCAATCAGTCACCAACTATGGCTACACCTTC
TRBJ2-5	TRBV7-9	once	TRBD1	CASRREGTGAKETQYF	TGTGCCAGCAGAAGAGAGGGGACAGGGGCTAAAGAGACCCAGTACTTC
TRBJ2-1	TRBV9	-	TRBD2	CASSASPRGSGGYNEQFF	TGTGCCAGCAGCGCATCCCCTCGGGGTAGCGGGGGGTACAATGAGCAGTTCTTC
TRBJ1-5	TRBV29-1	-	-	CSVILDRRNQPQHF	TGCAGCGTTATCCTAGACAGACGCAATCAGCCCCAGCATTTT
TRBJ2-5	TRBV6-2/TRBV6-3	-	-	CASSATSWASRGETQYF	TGTGCCAGCAGTGCAACCTCCTGGGCTTCAAGAGGGGAGACCCAGTACTTC